This T cell receptor beta chain was documented in a study of blood T cell repertoires in COVID-19 (TCRdb year 2020). In terms of the full investigation: Collaborator samples came from the United States, Italy and Spain and covered acute and convalescent phases of COVID-19. The prospective study material was composed of cDNA or gDNA derived from T cells, B-cell-depleted T cells, or PBMCs. Subjects who had been exposed to COVID-19, were actively infected with it, or had recovered from it provided the deeply sampled blood TCRbeta repertoires that made up the dataset. The repertoires were made available in a free public database intended to serve as a resource for research on the immune response to SARS-CoV-2. Samples were obtained from the ongoing ImmuneRACE study (first 160 participants) and from 1,254 subjects provided by 6 global collaborators. Nearly every sample came with metadata listing a de-identified subject ID, COVID-19 status, age in years and sex. Where available, HLA class I and class II types were obtained from metadata supplied by the sample provider rather than from assay-based typing.

The germline V gene sets CDR1 to SGHRS and CDR2 to YFSETQ. At the junction V is shortened by 3 bases and J by 0 bases; bases outside the gene matches: 11. The CDR3 runs 18 residues from the cysteine to the phenylalanine. CDR3 DNA only is kept here, 54 bases in frame from base 1. What the authors observed across the whole study: Clinical and demographic metadata were provided uncurated, with the amount varying by source and participant.

Details on this clone: The antigen this receptor binds is unknown. Base qualities are not at hand, and no much larger clone is one base apart.

Participants in the prospective study were enrolled through a virtual design, were aged roughly 18 to 100 years, and lived in about 25 United States geographic areas. In the prospective study, cohorts were assigned on the basis of participant-reported clinical history obtained from a screening survey and a study questionnaire. For ImmuneRACE Cohort 3, a participant was defined as recovered based on two consecutive negative NP/OP PCR tests, clearance by a healthcare professional, or resolution of symptoms. Mobile phlebotomists in the prospective study collected whole blood, serum and a nasopharyngeal or oropharyngeal swab from every participant. Participants in the prospective study had the option to provide additional blood draws and questionnaires over a roughly 2-month period. Prospective study blood samples were shipped either frozen or at room temperature before DNA extraction. TCRbeta CDR3 regions were amplified from genomic DNA using the immunoSEQ Assay, a bias-controlled multiplex PCR. Turning to the authors' computational methods: Nucleated cell counts per sample were estimated from amplification of reference gene primers within the assay. To quantify the absolute abundance of each unique TCRbeta CDR3 rearrangement, sequence reads were collapsed and filtered. For each sample, productive Simpson clonality was calculated as the square root of Simpson's diversity index across productive rearrangements. TCRdb re-hosts the immuneACCESS table, in-frame sequences only. Its copies lack some clones; in the studies checked, an unresolved V gene accounts for under half of them, and the cause for the rest is not known. V and J calls and clone size are those listed in that table; D and trimming were worked out from the DNA. In all, the sample holds 250,000 to 300,000 clones, and roughly 88% of those were seen once. The ten most abundant clones make up 1.9% of the sample.

This sequence uses TRBV5-1 and TRBJ2-3, with TRBD2 matching 9 junction bases. Sequencing was performed on PBMCs or T cells enriched from blood (not recorded which). The sequence was obtained from a woman aged 45 to 65 who had recovered from COVID-19. DNA sequence: TGCGCCAGCAGCTCCCTCCGGGCGGGAGGGGCTAGCACAGATACGCAGTATTTT. The translation is CASSSLRAGGASTDTQYF.